Following are 25 T cell receptor beta chains from one sample sequenced in a study of cytomegalovirus exposure and HLA in healthy donors. Both 60 Vbeta primers and 13 Jbeta primers went into the PCR. This table comes from immunoSEQ multiplex PCR, and its TCRdb copy is limited to in-frame clones, with some not included. The repertoire includes 210,000 or so clones, about 80% of them detected once, and 0.58% sits in the top ten. Sequenced sample: PBMCs. These receptors were collected from a woman aged 35 to 49 in good health and CMV-seronegative.

The gene calls are TRBV28 and TRBJ2-3; TRBD1 agrees at 12 bases. Germline V gives CDR1 MDHEN, CDR2 SYDVKM. The CDR3 contains 16 residues. J gave up 6 bases and V 6 bases, and 10 bases lay outside the gene matches. CDR3 protein: CASRPRGQGAGDTQYF. CDR3 DNA: TGTGCCAGCAGGCCTCGGGGACAGGGGGCTGGTGATACGCAGTATTTT.

There are a few counts of this clone. Relative to the germline gene, one junction end is altered; a read error may explain this. The chain couples TRBV7-7 to TRBJ2-1, with 11 bases that match TRBD2. The V gene's germline CDR1 is SSHAT and CDR2 FNYEAQ (reference sequence). The CDR3 runs 17 residues. The CDR3 reads CASSSTSGVSSYNEQFF. DNA for the CDR3: TGTGCTAGCAGCTCGACTAGCGGGGTAAGCTCCTACAATGAGCAGTTCTTC.

The chain joins TRBV9 to TRBJ2-7; the D gene is possibly TRBD2 (7 bases). This CDR3 is built from 15 residues. The V gene's germline CDR1 is SGDLS and CDR2 YYNGEE. The V end lost 2 bases, the J end lost 5 bases, and 17 bases lay between the germline ends. CDR3: CASSVAGATADEQYF. CDR3 DNA: TGTGCCAGCAGCGTGGCGGGGGCCACGGCCGACGAGCAGTACTTC.

This CDR3 is CASSLVAGYEQYF. The CDR3 DNA reads TGTGCCAGCAGCTTAGTAGCGGGGTACGAGCAGTACTTC. The V gene is TRBV7-9, the J gene TRBJ2-7; 8 bases are shared with TRBD2. With 1 base clipped from V and 4 bases from J, the junction kept 0 bases outside the gene matches. Germline values: CDR1 SEHNR, CDR2 FQNEAQ (reference sequence). This CDR3 has 13 amino acids.

The V and J genes are TRBV18 and TRBJ2-5, with D possibly TRBD2 on 5 matching bases. The germline V and J ends were trimmed by 3 bases and 7 bases, with 15 bases remaining between them. This CDR3 comprises 14 residues. Looked up from germline, CDR1 is KGHSH and CDR2 is LQKENI. The CDR3 reads CASSPEDVGRTQYF. The CDR3 coding sequence is TGTGCCAGCTCACCGGAGGACGTTGGTAGGACCCAGTACTTC.

The chain is built from TRBV5-1 and TRBJ1-1; possibly TRBD1 for D (5 bases). The CDR3 contains 14 residues. From germline, CDR1 is SGHRS and CDR2 YFSETQ. V lost 0 bases, J lost 1 base, and 7 bases lay in between. Here the CDR3 DNA reads TGCGCCAGCAGCTTGGCGGGGGGGAACACTGAAGCTTTCTTT. Protein sequence: CASSLAGGNTEAFF.

The chain employs TRBV5-8 and TRBJ2-4; D may be TRBD1 (5 bases). Trimming pared 2 bases from V and 7 bases from J, leaving 10 bases between. Germline V gene lookup returns CDR1 SGHTS and CDR2 YDEGEE. CDR3 length equals 13 residues. The CDR3 sequence is CASSFGHTNIQYF. For the CDR3, the DNA is TGTGCCAGCAGCTTCGGACATACCAACATTCAGTACTTC.

This chain connects TRBV27 to TRBJ1-4, with D hard to call. The germline V and J ends were trimmed by 5 bases and 2 bases, with 21 bases remaining between them. This CDR3 spans 18 amino acids. The germline V gene has CDR1 MNHEY and CDR2 SMNVEV (reference sequence). CDR3 sequence (DNA): TGTGCCAGCAGTCCCCCGCTTCTCTTCCGGAGGACTAATGAAAAACTGTTTTTT. Translated, it gives CASSPPLLFRRTNEKLFF.

In this sample, this clone turned up a few times. V usage is TRBV5-4 and J usage is TRBJ2-7; 10 bases align to TRBD1. Germline V lookup: CDR1 SGHNT, CDR2 YYREEE (reference sequence). V trimming: 0 bases; J trimming: 7 bases; junction bases outside the gene matches: 7. This CDR3 is 15 amino acids long. In DNA, the CDR3 is TGTGCCAGCAGCTTGGGGGGGACAGGGGTAAGAGAGCAGTACTTC. This translates into CASSLGGTGVREQYF. Complete variable domain (other parts from reference TRBV5-4 and TRBJ2-7): ETGVTQSPTHLIKTRGQQVTLRCSSQSGHNTVSWYQQALGQGPQFIFQYYREEENGRGNFPPRFSGLQFPNYSSELNVNALELDDSALYLCASSLGGTGVREQYFGPGTRLTVT.

This clone was seen only a few times. This chain uses TRBV4-1 with TRBJ1-3; no clear D. V was shortened by 5 bases and J by 5 bases, with 10 bases between the two germline ends. Germline V gives CDR1 MGHRA, CDR2 YSYEKL. There are 13 residues in the CDR3. The CDR3 sequence: CASSGDLRNTIYF. The CDR3 DNA sequence: TGCGCCAGCAGCGGAGACTTGAGAAACACCATATATTTT.

The chain couples TRBV19 to TRBJ2-1; 12 nucleotides line up with TRBD1. The junction had 6 bases not matched to a gene; V was cut back by 5 bases and J by 10 bases. The CDR3 sequence is 14 residues long. CDR1 LNHDA and CDR2 SQIVND come from the germline V gene (reference sequence). CDR3 in amino acids: CASSRDRGQREQFF. Here the CDR3 DNA reads TGTGCCAGTAGTCGGGACAGGGGGCAACGGGAGCAGTTCTTC.

This clone is a singleton in its sample. The rearrangement joins TRBV7-8 to TRBJ2-2, with TRBD2 as a possible D gene (6 bases). Per germline, CDR1 SGHVS and CDR2 FQNEAQ. Trimming cost V 4 bases and J 8 bases, with 11 bases left between them. The CDR3 extends over 13 amino acids. For the CDR3, the DNA is TGTGCCAGCAGCTCACCGGGGGTGGGGGAGCTGTTTTTT. It specifies CASSSPGVGELFF.

A word on this clone: Other DNA sequences in the sample encode the same CDR3. V gene TRBV5-1 combines with J gene TRBJ2-3; 12 bases agree with TRBD2. J was trimmed by 0 bases and V by 6 bases; bases with no gene match: 2. There are 15 residues in the CDR3. Germline CDR1 is SGHRS and CDR2 is YFSETQ. The CDR3 loop is CASTLAGGSTDTQYF. The CDR3 nucleotides are TGCGCCAGCACACTAGCGGGGGGAAGCACAGATACGCAGTATTTT.

The chain employs TRBV28 and TRBJ2-1, with 9 bases lining up with TRBD2. The CDR3 sequence is 14 residues long. CDR1 is MDHEN and CDR2 is SYDVKM in the germline V gene. V shed 7 bases and J 7 bases; nucleotides not matched to a gene: 8. The CDR3 is CASTRGGVENEQFF. CDR3 nucleotides: TGTGCCAGCACGCGCGGGGGGGTGGAAAATGAGCAGTTCTTC.

The V and J genes are TRBV19 and TRBJ1-1, with TRBD1 matching 8 bases. V gave up 6 bases and J gave up 3 bases; unmatched junction bases: 6. The germline V gene encodes CDR1 LNHDA and CDR2 SQIVND (reference sequence). This CDR3 contains 14 residues. CDR3 sequence reads: CASRWTGTDTEAFF. CDR3 sequence (DNA): TGTGCCAGTAGGTGGACAGGGACGGACACTGAAGCTTTCTTT.

This clone was recorded only once. This chain joins TRBV7-2 and TRBJ2-7; D is ambiguous. Germline V gene lookup returns CDR1 SGHTA and CDR2 FQGNSA. CDR3 length: 13 amino acids. The V gene lost 0 bases and the J gene lost 2 bases, with 5 bases spanning the gap. The CDR3 DNA is TGTGCCAGCAGCTTAGCAGCTGCCTACGAGCAGTACTTC. Translating it yields CASSLAAAYEQYF.

CDR3 amino acids: CASSRGQGVNSPLHF. The CDR3 DNA reads TGTGCCAGCAGCCGGGGACAGGGGGTAAATTCACCCCTCCACTTT. J is TRBJ1-6 and V is TRBV7-8; 11 nucleotides agree with TRBD1. The trim removed 5 bases at V and 7 bases at J, leaving 4 bases unmatched. The CDR3 consists of 15 residues. The germline V gene has CDR1 SGHVS and CDR2 FQNEAQ.

This clone was seen more than once but under ten times. The gene calls are TRBV5-1 and TRBJ1-3, with D unclear. Trimming pared 1 base from V and 1 base from J, leaving 6 bases between. CDR1 and CDR2 from the germline V gene are SGHRS and YFSETQ. The CDR3 has 14 amino acids. This chain's CDR3 is CASSLTESGNTIYF. The CDR3 bases are TGCGCCAGCAGCTTGACGGAGTCTGGAAACACCATATATTTT.

J is TRBJ2-5 and V is TRBV11-1, with 13 nucleotides matching TRBD2. The germline V gene has CDR1 SGHAT and CDR2 FQDESV (reference sequence). The CDR3 runs to 17 residues. V shed 3 bases and J 4 bases; nucleotides not matched to a gene: 8. The CDR3 reads CASSFGALAGGLETQYF. In nucleotides, the CDR3 is TGTGCCAGCAGCTTCGGGGCACTAGCGGGGGGGTTAGAGACCCAGTACTTC.

This rearrangement joins TRBV6-6 to TRBJ2-7; possibly TRBD1 for D (5 bases). V dropped 2 bases and J dropped 2 bases, with 7 bases sitting between them. The CDR3 is 13 amino acids. Germline V gene lookup returns CDR1 MNHNY and CDR2 SVGAGI (reference sequence). The CDR3 DNA reads as TGTGCCAGCAGTTACGGCAGGGCCTACGAGCAGTACTTC. Its protein product is CASSYGRAYEQYF.

The chain joins TRBV7-8 to TRBJ1-5, with no clear D. CDR3 length equals 14 residues. Trimming took off 3 bases at V and 6 bases at J, with 12 bases between the two ends. In germline, CDR1 is SGHVS, CDR2 FQNEAQ. The CDR3 sequence is CASSFAQVGQPQHF. The CDR3 DNA is TGTGCCAGCAGCTTTGCGCAGGTCGGTCAGCCCCAGCATTTT.

The CDR3 sequence: CASRRRQGQGYTF. The CDR3 nucleotides read TGTGCCAGCAGACGCCGACAGGGGCAAGGCTACACCTTC. The chain combines TRBV6-5 with TRBJ1-2; 8 bases agree with TRBD1. Trimming took 6 bases from V and 8 from J; bases not matched to a gene: 8. CDR1 and CDR2 from the germline V gene are MNHEY and SVGAGI. This CDR3 is built from 13 residues.

This clone appeared a single time. This chain joins TRBV5-1 and TRBJ2-5; 7 nucleotides align to TRBD1. V shed 3 bases and J 2 bases; nucleotides not matched to a gene: 7. The germline CDR1 and CDR2 sequences are SGHRS and YFSETQ. The CDR3 covers 15 residues. DNA for the CDR3: TGCGCCAGCAGCTCACAAGGGACAGCACAAGAGACCCAGTACTTC. Protein: CASSSQGTAQETQYF. The entire variable domain, with the rest obtained from reference TRBV5-1 and TRBJ2-5, is as follows: KAGVTQTPRYLIKTRGQQVTLSCSPISGHRSVSWYQQTPGQGLQFLFEYFSETQRNKGNFPGRFSGRQFSNSRSEMNVSTLELGDSALYLCASSSQGTAQETQYFGPGTRLLVL.

The V gene is TRBV4-3, the J gene TRBJ1-6; 7 nucleotides agree with TRBD1. CDR3 length equals 13 residues. Per germline, CDR1 LGHNA and CDR2 YSLEER. J lost 8 bases, V lost 4 bases, and 2 bases had no gene match. The CDR3 spells CASSPGTDSPLHF. CDR3 in DNA: TGCGCCAGCAGCCCAGGGACAGATTCACCCCTCCACTTT.

This clone has only one observation. The chain is built from TRBV9 and TRBJ2-7; 8 nucleotides match TRBD1. Germline loops: CDR1 SGDLS, CDR2 YYNGEE. V shed 6 bases, J shed 3 bases, and the junction held 8 bases outside the gene matches. The CDR3 loop spans 14 amino acids. The chain's CDR3 is CASTPGTGVYEQYF. The CDR3 DNA is TGTGCCAGCACCCCCGGGACAGGAGTCTACGAGCAGTACTTC.